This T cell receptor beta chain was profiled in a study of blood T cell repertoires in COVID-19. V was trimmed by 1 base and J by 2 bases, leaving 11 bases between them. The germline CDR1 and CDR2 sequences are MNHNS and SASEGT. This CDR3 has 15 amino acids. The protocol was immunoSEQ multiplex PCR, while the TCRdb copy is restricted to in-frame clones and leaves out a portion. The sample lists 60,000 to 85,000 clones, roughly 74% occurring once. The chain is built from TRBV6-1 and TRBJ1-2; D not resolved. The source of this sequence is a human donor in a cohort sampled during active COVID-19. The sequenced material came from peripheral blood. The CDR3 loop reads CASSEGGILNYGYTF. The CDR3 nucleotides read TGTGCCAGCAGTGAAGGCGGCATATTAAACTATGGCTACACCTTC.